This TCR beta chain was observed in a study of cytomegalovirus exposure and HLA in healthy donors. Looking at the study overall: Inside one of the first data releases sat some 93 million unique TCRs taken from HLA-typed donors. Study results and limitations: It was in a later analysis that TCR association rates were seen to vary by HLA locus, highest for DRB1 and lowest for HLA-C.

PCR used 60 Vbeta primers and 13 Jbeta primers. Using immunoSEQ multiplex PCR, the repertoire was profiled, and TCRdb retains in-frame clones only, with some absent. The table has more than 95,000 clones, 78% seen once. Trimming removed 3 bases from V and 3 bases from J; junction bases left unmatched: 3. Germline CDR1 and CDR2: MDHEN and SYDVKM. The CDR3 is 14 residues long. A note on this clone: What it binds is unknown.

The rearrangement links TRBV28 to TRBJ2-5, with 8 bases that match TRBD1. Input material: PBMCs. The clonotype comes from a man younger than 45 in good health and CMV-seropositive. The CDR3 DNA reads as TGTGCCAGCAGTTTGCCGACAGGGGAAGAGACCCAGTACTTC. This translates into CASSLPTGEETQYF.